The subject of this entry is one T cell receptor beta chain. The antigen remains unidentified. V trimming: 4 bases; J trimming: 16 bases; junction bases outside the gene matches: 9. Germline values: CDR1 SEHNR, CDR2 FQNEAQ (reference sequence). This CDR3 has 14 residues. This specimen belongs to a study of T cell responses to AZD1222 COVID-19 vaccine. Data came from immunoSEQ multiplex PCR; TCRdb stores just in-frame clones and leaves some out. The table shows about 140,000 clones, with 80% to 95% occurring only once. Study findings and constraints: Recipients of two AZD1222 doses showed rising Spike-specific TCR breadth and depth. Donors, mostly white British, included more females; clonal diversity was possibly underestimated.

Pooling was applied to second doses at about 4 or about 12 weeks. The chain combines TRBV7-9 with TRBJ2-1, with 14 positions matching TRBD2. The material was peripheral blood, obtained 28 days after the second AZD1222 dose. This TCR came from an adult who received the AZD1222 COVID-19 vaccine. CDR3 coding DNA: TGTGCCAGCAGCTCCCCGGGACTAGCGGGAGCGGCCTTCTTC. The encoded protein is CASSSPGLAGAAFF.